This TCR beta chain was obtained from a study of blood T cell repertoires in COVID-19. Across the whole study: Both acute and convalescent COVID-19 samples were obtained from the United States, Italy and Spain. In each case, the material was cDNA or gDNA derived from T cells, B-cell-depleted T cells, or PBMCs.

Source study methods: How many nucleated cells were present was estimated from reference gene primer amplification. Data came from immunoSEQ multiplex PCR; TCRdb stores just in-frame clones and leaves some out. That table is the source of V, J and clone size, and D and trimming were worked out from the DNA. The sample lists tens of thousands of clones, about 90% seen once, with over 4% in the top ten. Trimming stripped 6 bases from V and 6 bases from J, with 21 bases between. Germline V gives CDR1 MDHEN, CDR2 SYDVKM. The CDR3 loop spans 15 amino acids. This receptor was identified in a man aged 55 to 70 with acute or convalescent COVID-19. V and J are TRBV28 and TRBJ2-7; a weak D match, TRBD1 (6 bases). The sample comprised peripheral blood. CDR3 protein: CASSNPGTRGGEQYF. In DNA, the CDR3 is TGTGCCAGCAGCAACCCGGGGACCCGAGGGGGCGAGCAGTACTTC. The variable domain in full, completed from reference TRBV28 and TRBJ2-7, reads DVKVTQSSRYLVKRTGEKVFLECVQDMDHENMFWYRQDPGLGLRLIYFSYDVKMKEKGDIPEGYSVSREKKERFSLILESASTNQTSMYLCASSNPGTRGGEQYFGPGTRLTVT.